These T cell receptor beta chains were read from a single sample in a study of OX40 agonist ivuxolimab in advanced cancers. TCRdb keeps only in-frame clones here, not all; method: immunoSEQ multiplex PCR. The sample has tens of thousands of clones; around four fifths are singletons. The input for sequencing was CD4+ or CD8+ T cells sorted from blood, taken in a trial of the OX40 agonist ivuxolimab. These receptors all stem from an adult with an advanced solid tumor such as melanoma, head and neck, liver or kidney cancer. Both conserved end residues are trimmed from each CDR3. Only part of the rows carry a size: once, few, many, or a class if the clone is expanded.

j_call: TRBJ2-7; v_call: TRBV7-9; clone_size: .; cdr3_aa: ASSLDAGGLEYEQY
j_call: TRBJ1-5; v_call: TRBV9; clone_size: .; cdr3_aa: ASSLNPGNQPQH
j_call: TRBJ1-4; v_call: TRBV7-9; clone_size: .; cdr3_aa: ASNPQSFDEKLF
j_call: TRBJ2-1; v_call: TRBV19; clone_size: few; cdr3_aa: ASSTRASGSTYNEQF
j_call: TRBJ2-1; v_call: TRBV7-2; clone_size: .; cdr3_aa: ASSLGRGALGNEQF
j_call: TRBJ2-3; v_call: TRBV6-5; clone_size: .; cdr3_aa: ASSYLSGGEDTQY
j_call: TRBJ2-1; v_call: TRBV7-7; clone_size: .; cdr3_aa: ASSLAGGQGYNEQF
j_call: TRBJ2-5; v_call: TRBV9; clone_size: .; cdr3_aa: ASSGKGTLTETQY
j_call: TRBJ1-5; v_call: TRBV27; clone_size: .; cdr3_aa: ASSLGSGNQPQH
j_call: TRBJ1-6; v_call: TRBV30; clone_size: .; cdr3_aa: AWSVYPPGADNSPLH
j_call: TRBJ2-1; v_call: TRBV5-1; clone_size: .; cdr3_aa: ASSTGLLLGNEQF
j_call: TRBJ2-7; v_call: TRBV28; clone_size: .; cdr3_aa: ASSFLGGYEQY
j_call: TRBJ2-3; v_call: TRBV5-1; clone_size: .; cdr3_aa: ASSLWTSGSDTQY
j_call: TRBJ2-5; v_call: TRBV11-3; clone_size: few; cdr3_aa: ASSLSWGARETQY
j_call: TRBJ2-1; v_call: TRBV6-6; clone_size: .; cdr3_aa: ASRSPGTGKGNEQF
j_call: TRBJ1-1; v_call: TRBV9; clone_size: .; cdr3_aa: ASSARIGSTEAF
j_call: TRBJ1-2; v_call: TRBV20-1; clone_size: .; cdr3_aa: GDRKGYT
j_call: TRBJ2-2; v_call: TRBV23-1; clone_size: .; cdr3_aa: ASNPRGGLTGELF
j_call: TRBJ1-6; v_call: TRBV7-2; clone_size: .; cdr3_aa: ASSLDGLSYNSPLH
j_call: TRBJ2-1; v_call: TRBV5-1; clone_size: .; cdr3_aa: ASKPKPSGTVSYNEQF
j_call: TRBJ2-2; v_call: TRBV7-3; clone_size: .; cdr3_aa: ASSPQGGARTGELF
j_call: TRBJ2-7; v_call: TRBV5-5; clone_size: .; cdr3_aa: ASSLAPGRYEQY
j_call: TRBJ1-5; v_call: TRBV30; clone_size: once; cdr3_aa: AWSGGVDQPQH
j_call: TRBJ2-3; v_call: TRBV15; clone_size: .; cdr3_aa: ATSRVSGGSDTQY
j_call: TRBJ2-7; v_call: TRBV6-1; clone_size: once; cdr3_aa: AIASVGHEQY
j_call: TRBJ2-5; v_call: TRBV10-3; clone_size: .; cdr3_aa: AISEGDRSQETQY
j_call: TRBJ2-4; v_call: TRBV18; clone_size: .; cdr3_aa: ASSPLLQGTGNIQY
j_call: TRBJ1-1; v_call: TRBV7-2; clone_size: few; cdr3_aa: ASSLVLQGSEAF